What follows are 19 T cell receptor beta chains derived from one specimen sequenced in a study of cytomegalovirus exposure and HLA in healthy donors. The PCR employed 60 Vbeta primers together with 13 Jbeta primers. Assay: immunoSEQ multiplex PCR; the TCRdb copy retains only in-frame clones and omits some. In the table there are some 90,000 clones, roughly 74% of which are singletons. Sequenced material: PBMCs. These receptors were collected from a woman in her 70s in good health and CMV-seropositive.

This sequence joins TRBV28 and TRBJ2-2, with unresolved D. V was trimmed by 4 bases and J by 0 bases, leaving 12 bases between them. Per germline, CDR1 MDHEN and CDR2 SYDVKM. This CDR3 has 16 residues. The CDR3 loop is CASSSPGDANTGELFF. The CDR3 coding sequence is TGTGCCAGCAGTTCCCCAGGTGACGCGAACACCGGGGAGCTGTTTTTT.

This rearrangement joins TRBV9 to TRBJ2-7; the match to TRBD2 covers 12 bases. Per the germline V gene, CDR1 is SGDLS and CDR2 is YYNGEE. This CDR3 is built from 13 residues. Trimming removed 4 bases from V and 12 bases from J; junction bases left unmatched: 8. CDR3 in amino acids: CASSLRLAGEVYF. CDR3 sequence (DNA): TGTGCCAGCAGCCTACGACTAGCGGGGGAAGTGTACTTC.

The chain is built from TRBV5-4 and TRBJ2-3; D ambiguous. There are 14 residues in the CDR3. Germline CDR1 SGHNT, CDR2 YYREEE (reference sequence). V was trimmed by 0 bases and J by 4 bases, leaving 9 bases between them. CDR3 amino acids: CASSLVSVPDTQYF. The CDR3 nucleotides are TGTGCCAGCAGCTTGGTTAGTGTCCCAGATACGCAGTATTTT.

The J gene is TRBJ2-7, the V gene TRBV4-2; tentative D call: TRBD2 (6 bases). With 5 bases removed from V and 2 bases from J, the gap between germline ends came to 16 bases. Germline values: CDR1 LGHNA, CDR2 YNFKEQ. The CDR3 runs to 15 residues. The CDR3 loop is CASSGAGLEAYEQYF. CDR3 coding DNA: TGTGCCAGCAGCGGGGCGGGGCTGGAAGCCTACGAGCAGTACTTC.

The CDR3, as DNA: TGCGCCAGCAGCTTGGGACAGCCCGGATGGAACTACGAGCAGTACTTC. Translating it yields CASSLGQPGWNYEQYF. V gene TRBV5-1 combines with J gene TRBJ2-7, with D maybe TRBD1 (5 bases). The germline CDR1 and CDR2 sequences are SGHRS and YFSETQ. The CDR3 spans 16 residues. V dropped 0 bases and J dropped 3 bases, with 16 bases sitting between them.

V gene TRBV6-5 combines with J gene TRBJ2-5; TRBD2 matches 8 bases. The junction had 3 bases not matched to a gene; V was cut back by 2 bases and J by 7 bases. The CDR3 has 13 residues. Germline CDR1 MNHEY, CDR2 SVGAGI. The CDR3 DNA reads TGTGCCAGCAGTTACGGACTAGCTGGGACCCAGTACTTC. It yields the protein CASSYGLAGTQYF.

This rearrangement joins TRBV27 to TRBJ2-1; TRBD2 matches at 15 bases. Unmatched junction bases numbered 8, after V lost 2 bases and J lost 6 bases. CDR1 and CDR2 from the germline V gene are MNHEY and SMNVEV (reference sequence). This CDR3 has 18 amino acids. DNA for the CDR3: TGTGCCAGCAGTTTACAGGGACTAGCGGGGGGAGGGGTCAATGAGCAGTTCTTC. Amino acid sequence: CASSLQGLAGGGVNEQFF.

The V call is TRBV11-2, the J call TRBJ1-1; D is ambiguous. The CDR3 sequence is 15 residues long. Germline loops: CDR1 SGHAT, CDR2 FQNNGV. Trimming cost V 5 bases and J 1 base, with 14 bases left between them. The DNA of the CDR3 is TGTGCCAGCAGCCGCGGTCCCACCGGGAACACTGAAGCTTTCTTT. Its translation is CASSRGPTGNTEAFF.

In DNA, the CDR3 is TGCGCCAGCAGTGAGTCGACAGGCAATCAGCCCCAGCATTTT. Its protein product is CASSESTGNQPQHF. This rearrangement joins TRBV10-2 to TRBJ1-5, with D tentatively TRBD1 (5 bases). This CDR3 has 14 residues. The germline V gene has CDR1 WSHSY and CDR2 SAAADI. The V end lost 0 bases, the J end lost 2 bases, and 5 bases lay between the germline ends.

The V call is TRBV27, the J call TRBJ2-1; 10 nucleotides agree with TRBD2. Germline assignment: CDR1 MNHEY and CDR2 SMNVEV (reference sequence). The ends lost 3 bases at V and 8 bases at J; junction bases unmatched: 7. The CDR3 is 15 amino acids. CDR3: CASSFISGGGDEQFF. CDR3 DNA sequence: TGTGCCAGCAGTTTTATCAGCGGGGGGGGTGATGAGCAGTTCTTC.

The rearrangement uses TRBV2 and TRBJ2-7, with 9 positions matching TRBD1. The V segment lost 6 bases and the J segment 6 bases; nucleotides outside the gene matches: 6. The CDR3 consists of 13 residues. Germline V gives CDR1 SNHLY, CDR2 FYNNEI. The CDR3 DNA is TGTGCCAGCAGGGAGACAGGGGGAGTCGAGCAGTACTTC. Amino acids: CASRETGGVEQYF.

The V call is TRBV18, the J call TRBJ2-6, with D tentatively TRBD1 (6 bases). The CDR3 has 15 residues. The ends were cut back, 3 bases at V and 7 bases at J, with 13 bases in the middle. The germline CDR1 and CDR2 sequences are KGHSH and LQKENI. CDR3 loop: CASSPGNRVANVLTF. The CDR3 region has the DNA TGTGCCAGCTCACCCGGAAACAGGGTCGCCAACGTCCTGACTTTC.

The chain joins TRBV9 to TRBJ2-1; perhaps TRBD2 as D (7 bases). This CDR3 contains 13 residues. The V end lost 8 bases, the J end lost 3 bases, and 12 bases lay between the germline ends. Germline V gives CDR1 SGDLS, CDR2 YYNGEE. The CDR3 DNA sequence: TGTGCCAGTCAGCGGGGACACTACAATGAGCAGTTCTTC. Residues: CASQRGHYNEQFF.

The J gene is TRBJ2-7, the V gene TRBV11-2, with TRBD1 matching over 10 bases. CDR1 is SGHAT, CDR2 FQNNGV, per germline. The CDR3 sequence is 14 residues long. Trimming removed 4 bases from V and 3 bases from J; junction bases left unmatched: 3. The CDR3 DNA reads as TGTGCCAGCAGCTCCGGGACAGGGGACTACGAGCAGTACTTC. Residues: CASSSGTGDYEQYF.

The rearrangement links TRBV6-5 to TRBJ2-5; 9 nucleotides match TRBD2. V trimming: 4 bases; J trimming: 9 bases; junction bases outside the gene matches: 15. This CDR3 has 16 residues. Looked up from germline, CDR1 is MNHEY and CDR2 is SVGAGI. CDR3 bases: TGTGCCAGCAGTTCACCTAGGGGACTAGCATCCGGTTCCCAGTACTTC. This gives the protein CASSSPRGLASGSQYF.

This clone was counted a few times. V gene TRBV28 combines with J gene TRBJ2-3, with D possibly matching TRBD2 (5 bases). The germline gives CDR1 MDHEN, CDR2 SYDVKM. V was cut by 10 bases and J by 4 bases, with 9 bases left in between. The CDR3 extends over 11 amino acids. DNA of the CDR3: TGTGCCACGGAGGCGGCAGATACGCAGTATTTT. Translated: CATEAADTQYF.

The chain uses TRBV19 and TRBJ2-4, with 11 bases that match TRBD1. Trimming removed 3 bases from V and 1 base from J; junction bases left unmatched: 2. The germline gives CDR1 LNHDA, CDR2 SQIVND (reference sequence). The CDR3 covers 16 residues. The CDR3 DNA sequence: TGTGCCAGTAGTATGGACAGGGGGCCGGCCAAAAACATTCAGTACTTC. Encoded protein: CASSMDRGPAKNIQYF. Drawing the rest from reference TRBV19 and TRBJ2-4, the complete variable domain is DGGITQSPKYLFRKEGQNVTLSCEQNLNHDAMYWYRQDPGQGLRLIYYSQIVNDFQKGDIAEGYSVSREKKESFPLTVTSAQKNPTAFYLCASSMDRGPAKNIQYFGAGTRLSVL.

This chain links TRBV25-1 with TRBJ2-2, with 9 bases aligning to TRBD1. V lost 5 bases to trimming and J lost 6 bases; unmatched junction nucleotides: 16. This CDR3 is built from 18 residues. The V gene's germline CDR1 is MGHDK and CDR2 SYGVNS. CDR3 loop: CASSLPSPGTGIAGELFF. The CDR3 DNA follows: TGTGCCAGCAGTCTCCCCTCCCCCGGGACAGGGATAGCCGGGGAGCTGTTTTTT.

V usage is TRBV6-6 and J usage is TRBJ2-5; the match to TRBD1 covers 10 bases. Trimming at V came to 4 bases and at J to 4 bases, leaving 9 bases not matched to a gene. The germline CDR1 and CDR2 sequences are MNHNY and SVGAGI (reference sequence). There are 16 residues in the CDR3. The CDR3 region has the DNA TGTGCCAGCAGTTCCGCCCGGGACAGGGGTAGAGAGACCCAGTACTTC. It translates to CASSSARDRGRETQYF.